Below, 12 T cell receptor beta chains from the same sample are listed, as sequenced in a study of Ad26.COV2.S vaccination and SARS-CoV-2 variants (dated by TCRdb to the early 2020s). Interpreted using the paper, the treatment or condition label stands for: some 20 received Ad26.COV2.S at low or high dose, single or two shots; about 5 received placebo; per-sample allocation not given. Repertoires of vaccine and placebo recipients were sequenced from samples taken on day 63 after the first injection. Receptor amplification or capture employed the immunoSEQ multiplex PCR assay. This is the immuneACCESS table as TCRdb keeps it, with only in-frame sequences that have V and J called. A part of the clones is gone; compared with another copy, unresolved V genes explain less than half, and the rest is unexplained. The sample table records roughly 350,000 clones; about 88% of these occur just once. 6.4% of the sample is taken by the ten largest.

This sample comprised peripheral blood, obtained in a trial of Ad26.COV2.S vaccine versus placebo. The receptor source for this set is a person between 18 and 60 years old who received the Ad26.COV2.S COVID-19 vaccine or a placebo.

The chain couples TRBV3-1 (or the pseudogene TRBV3-2) to TRBJ1-3; D is undetermined. With 5 bases removed from V and 5 bases from J, the gap between germline ends came to 13 bases. Germline lookup yields CDR1 LGHDT and CDR2 YNNKEL (reference sequence). The CDR3 extends over 14 amino acids. The CDR3 protein is CASSTGGGRNTIYF. The DNA of the CDR3 is TGTGCCAGCAGCACGGGAGGAGGGAGAAACACCATATATTTT.

The chain employs TRBV4-3 and TRBJ1-1, with 9 bases identical to TRBD1. The length of the CDR3 is 16 residues. The junction had 10 bases not matched to a gene; V was cut back by 4 bases and J by 4 bases. Germline V lookup: CDR1 LGHNA, CDR2 YSLEER. This CDR3 is CASSPGQGIVGTEAFF. CDR3 nucleotides: TGCGCCAGCAGCCCGGGACAGGGAATCGTAGGCACTGAAGCTTTCTTT.

The chain is built from TRBV4-1 and TRBJ1-2; tentative D call: TRBD1 (5 bases). Germline CDR1 reads MGHRA; CDR2 reads YSYEKL. The CDR3 sequence is 18 residues long. Trimming removed 1 base from V and 4 bases from J, with 22 bases in between. The CDR3 is CASSQAITPGRIFYGYTF. The DNA of the CDR3 is TGCGCCAGCAGCCAAGCCATAACACCGGGACGGATCTTCTATGGCTACACCTTC.

V gene TRBV5-1 combines with J gene TRBJ2-5; TRBD1 aligns across 8 bases. Germline assignment: CDR1 SGHRS and CDR2 YFSETQ. The CDR3 runs 14 residues. The V segment lost 9 bases and the J segment 1 base; nucleotides outside the gene matches: 8. The CDR3 DNA reads as TGCGCCACCAAGCAGGGGGCGATCCAAGAGACCCAGTACTTC. Residues: CATKQGAIQETQYF.

This rearrangement joins TRBV7-2 to TRBJ2-7; 8 bases align to TRBD1. Trimming took 5 bases from V and 1 from J; bases not matched to a gene: 10. CDR3 length: 16 amino acids. The germline V gene encodes CDR1 SGHTA and CDR2 FQGNSA. The DNA of the CDR3 is TGTGCCAGCAGCCCGCGGACAGGGCTAAGGTCCTACGAGCAGTACTTC. Amino acid sequence: CASSPRTGLRSYEQYF.

In this sample, this clone turned up once. V usage is TRBV28 and J usage is TRBJ2-1, with D possibly matching TRBD2 (5 bases). The CDR3 is 10 amino acids. The V gene lost 8 bases and the J gene lost 11 bases, with 10 bases spanning the gap. Germline V gives CDR1 MDHEN, CDR2 SYDVKM. CDR3 bases: TGTGCCAGCGCCGGGGTCCAGCAGTTCTTC. It specifies CASAGVQQFF.

V usage is TRBV7-3 and J usage is TRBJ1-1; D remains ambiguous. The CDR3 is 14 amino acids. V was shortened by 0 bases and J by 1 base, with 6 bases between the two germline ends. The germline gives CDR1 SGHTA, CDR2 FQGTGA. CDR3 sequence reads: CASSLTGQNTEAFF. The CDR3 DNA is TGTGCCAGCAGCTTAACCGGGCAGAACACTGAAGCTTTCTTT.

This clone showed up just once. The V call is TRBV29-1, the J call TRBJ1-4; D is ambiguous. The CDR3 covers 14 residues. V was trimmed by 4 bases and J by 3 bases, leaving 12 bases between them. CDR1 and CDR2 (germline): SQVTM, ANQGSEA. The CDR3 region has the DNA TGCAGCGTTGTAAGCGCCAAGGCTAATGAAAAACTGTTTTTT. Its protein product is CSVVSAKANEKLFF.

The chain recombines TRBV9 with TRBJ1-1; D is unresolved. This CDR3 has 15 amino acids. Germline CDR1 reads SGDLS; CDR2 reads YYNGEE. V was trimmed by 0 bases and J by 3 bases, leaving 12 bases between them. The CDR3 DNA follows: TGTGCCAGCAGCGTAGAAGGTGGAGCGGACACTGAAGCTTTCTTT. Protein product: CASSVEGGADTEAFF.

V is TRBV6-5 and J is TRBJ1-4; D is possibly TRBD1 (5 bases). V was trimmed by 6 bases and J by 7 bases, leaving 15 bases between them. CDR3 size: 14 residues. CDR1 MNHEY and CDR2 SVGAGI come from the germline V gene. The CDR3 coding sequence is TGTGCCAGCAGCCACCTCGAGGGGAGTGAAAAACTGTTTTTT. Translating gives CASSHLEGSEKLFF.

In this sample, this clone turned up a few times. J is TRBJ1-1 and V is TRBV3-1 (or the pseudogene TRBV3-2), with D perhaps TRBD1 (6 bases). The germline CDR1 and CDR2 sequences are LGHDT and YNNKEL (reference sequence). The CDR3 spans 12 residues. Trimming took 4 bases from V and 5 from J, leaving 8 bases between them. CDR3 loop: CASSRGQTEAFF. The DNA for the CDR3 is TGTGCCAGCAGCCGAGGACAGACTGAAGCTTTCTTT.

The genes are TRBV7-9 and TRBJ2-3; the D is unclear. V lost 1 base, J lost 2 bases, and 10 bases lay in between. This CDR3 is built from 15 residues. Germline V gives CDR1 SEHNR, CDR2 FQNEAQ (reference sequence). DNA of the CDR3: TGTGCCAGCAGCTTAGGAAGAAGTGACACAGATACGCAGTATTTT. Translating it yields CASSLGRSDTDTQYF.